The clone carrying this TCR beta chain was seen a few times. The data were obtained in a study of Graves' ophthalmopathy and Graves' hyperthyroidism. Certain patients, namely those with other autoimmune diseases, uncontrolled infections, pregnancy or lactation, were excluded. Trimming shortened V by 0 bases and J by 8 bases, and 21 bases separated the two germline ends. The CDR3 spans 16 residues. Germline V CDR1 and CDR2: SGDLS, YYNGEE. The authors amplified TCR beta CDR3 regions from RNA transcripts. Following a first-round RT-PCR that used HTBI primers, a second-round multiplex PCR was carried out. TCRdb reanalysed the multiplex PCR reads using MiXCR and keeps one entry per CDR3 protein. The sample consists of tens of thousands of distinct CDR3 sequences, approximately 50% of them appearing once.

The gene calls are TRBV9 and TRBJ2-7; maybe TRBD2 (5 bases). The TCR was taken from an adult woman with Graves' ophthalmopathy. The sample taken for sequencing was peripheral blood. CDR3 protein: CASSVEGLGSSLQQYF. CDR3 nucleotide sequence: TGTGCCAGCAGCGTAGAGGGTTTGGGGAGCTCGTTACAGCAGTACTTC.